By frequency, the clone carrying this T cell receptor (beta chain) registers medium-sized (0.01 to 0.1%). Its antigen remains unknown. The data are from a study of CXCR3-negative and CXCR3-positive naive CD8 T cells. The TRB cDNA libraries were prepared by 5' RACE with UMI labels. Each CDR3 protein gets one entry in TCRdb, which reprocessed the 5' RACE reads and gives no DNA. The sample table sets out 3,800 or so distinct CDR3 sequences. CDR3 length: 18 residues. Naive CD8+ T cells showed CD45RO-CCR7+CD27+CD95-. Broader study findings: Comparably high diversity marked both naive subsets, whereas memory CD8+ cells had much lower diversity. When CXCR3-positive naive cells were set against CXCR3-negative naive cells, the former had more hydrophobic TRB CDR3s. Naive subsets had comparable surface CD5; TCR strength was inferred from TRB CDR3 properties.

Sample: naive CXCR3- CD8+ T cells from blood. Specified subset: CD45RO-CCR7+CD27+CD95- naive CD8+ T cells lacking CXCR3 (TNR3-). The gene calls are TRBV12-3 or TRBV12-4 and TRBJ2-4; TCRdb calls TRBD1, which cannot be checked without DNA. The receptor was isolated from a human donor in good health. Some clones in this sample may be carry-over from other donors' samples. CDR3 in amino acids: CASSFGRETASSKNIQYF.